A single sample gave rise to the 30 T cell receptor beta chains below, sequenced in a study of blood T cells in healthy people across ages. The second PCR ran about 6 to 11 cycles with a sample-barcoded 5' primer and J-beta primers. TCRdb ran MiXCR on the 5' RACE reads and lists one entry per CDR3 protein. This repertoire shows roughly 720,000 distinct CDR3 sequences, 53% found once; its top ten account for approximately 41%. The specimen was blood. The origin of the receptors is a man at least 80 years old in good health.

This clonotype was seen only a few times. The genes are TRBV24-1 and TRBJ2-3, with 9 bases matching TRBD2. This CDR3 is 15 amino acids long. Germline assignment: CDR1 KGHDR and CDR2 SFDVKD. The V and J ends lost 4 bases and 14 bases, in that order; junction bases with no gene match: 15. The CDR3 here is CATSDLEGGRARAYF. The CDR3 DNA follows: TGTGCCACCAGTGACCTTGAGGGCGGGAGGGCACGCGCGTATTTT.

The chain recombines TRBV28 with TRBJ2-7; D possibly uses TRBD1 or TRBD2 (5 bases each). Trimming shortened V by 6 bases and J by 0 bases, and 21 bases separated the two germline ends. The CDR3 contains 17 residues. The germline V gene encodes CDR1 MDHEN and CDR2 SYDVKM. The CDR3 bases are TGTGCCAGCAGCCCAGGGATCCCTAGCTGGAGCTCCTACGAGCAGTACTTC. Translating it yields CASSPGIPSWSSYEQYF. Combining the CDR3 with reference TRBV28 and TRBJ2-7 gives the whole variable domain DVKVTQSSRYLVKRTGEKVFLECVQDMDHENMFWYRQDPGLGLRLIYFSYDVKMKEKGDIPEGYSVSREKKERFSLILESASTNQTSMYLCASSPGIPSWSSYEQYFGPGTRLTVT.

The chain couples TRBV12-3 or TRBV12-4 to TRBJ1-5, with TRBD1 matching 7 bases. CDR3 length equals 15 residues. J was trimmed by 4 bases and V by 4 bases; bases with no gene match: 7. The CDR3: CASSSSQTGNQPQHF. The CDR3 bases are TGTGCCAGCAGTTCCTCTCAGACAGGGAATCAGCCCCAGCATTTT.

The rearrangement links TRBV24-1 to TRBJ2-1, with 11 bases fitting TRBD1. Per the germline V gene, CDR1 is KGHDR and CDR2 is SFDVKD. Trimming removed 4 bases from V and 9 bases from J; junction bases left unmatched: 7. CDR3 length: 15 residues. The CDR3, as DNA: TGTGCCACCAGTGACTTGGGACAGGGGGTGGGTGAGCAGTTCTTC. Translating gives CATSDLGQGVGEQFF.

The CDR3 is CSARGGSGRSSYNEQFF. In DNA form, the CDR3 reads TGCAGTGCTAGGGGGGGGAGCGGCCGGAGCTCCTACAATGAGCAGTTCTTC. The chain uses TRBV20-1 and TRBJ2-1, with 7 bases lining up with TRBD2. This CDR3 comprises 17 residues. Germline CDR1 is DFQATT and CDR2 is SNEGSKA (reference sequence). Trimming cost V 3 bases and J 0 bases; bases outside gene matches: 11.

The rearrangement uses TRBV5-1 and TRBJ2-5; 10 nucleotides match TRBD1. This CDR3 is built from 16 residues. The trim removed 2 bases at V and 4 bases at J, leaving 8 bases unmatched. CDR1 is SGHRS, CDR2 YFSETQ, per germline. CDR3 in amino acids: CASSLIGTGVVETQYF. As DNA, the CDR3 is TGCGCCAGCAGCTTAATCGGGACAGGGGTAGTAGAGACCCAGTACTTC.

V usage is TRBV3-1 and J usage is TRBJ2-6; D gene uncertain. Germline V gene data show CDR1 as LGHDT and CDR2 as YNNKEL (reference sequence). The germline V and J ends were trimmed by 3 bases and 1 base, with 7 bases remaining between them. The CDR3 is 15 residues long. CDR3 in amino acids: CASSQAMSGANVLTF. CDR3 nucleotide sequence: TGTGCCAGCAGCCAGGCCATGTCTGGGGCCAACGTCCTGACTTTC.

The gene calls are TRBV6-2 or TRBV6-3 and TRBJ2-5; 8 positions agree with TRBD1. Per the germline V gene, CDR1 is MNHEY and CDR2 is SVGEGT. V shed 3 bases and J 5 bases; nucleotides not matched to a gene: 11. The CDR3 totals 16 residues. DNA of the CDR3: TGTGCCAGCAGTTATTCCTTTCAGGCAGGGGGCGAGACCCAGTACTTC. Encoded protein: CASSYSFQAGGETQYF.

Only a few counts were recorded for this clonotype. The V call is TRBV20-1, the J call TRBJ2-7, with D possibly being TRBD2 (5 bases). Germline CDR1 DFQATT, CDR2 SNEGSKA (reference sequence). The CDR3 has 14 residues. V lost 3 bases to trimming and J lost 0 bases, with 12 bases between them. CDR3 loop: CSASREPSSYEQYF. The CDR3 region has the DNA TGCAGTGCTAGTAGGGAGCCCAGCTCCTACGAGCAGTACTTC.

This rearrangement joins TRBV12-5 to TRBJ2-3; D remains unclear. The length of the CDR3 is 11 residues. CDR1 is LGHNT, CDR2 FRNRAP, per germline. V lost 8 bases and J 14 bases, leaving 17 bases between the germline ends. The DNA for the CDR3 is TGTGCTAGTTCCCTCTTGACTGGCGCGTATTTT. Its protein is CASSLLTGAYF.

This clonotype was counted between two and nine times. The chain is built from TRBV20-1 and TRBJ2-7, with D perhaps TRBD2 (6 bases). Germline V gene sequence: CDR1 DFQATT, CDR2 SNEGSKA (reference sequence). There are 17 residues in the CDR3. With 0 bases removed from V and 4 bases from J, the gap between germline ends came to 22 bases. Here the CDR3 reads CSARDSIATRLRYEQYF. The CDR3 bases are TGCAGTGCTAGAGACTCAATCGCGACTAGATTGAGGTACGAGCAGTACTTC.

The chain uses TRBV20-1 and TRBJ2-6; D is unclear. Germline V CDR1 and CDR2: DFQATT, SNEGSKA (reference sequence). The CDR3 sequence is 13 residues long. The V end was cut by 4 bases, the J end by 4 bases, with 8 bases between. The CDR3 loop reads CSANVVGANVLTF. For the CDR3, the DNA is TGCAGTGCTAATGTGGTGGGGGCCAACGTCCTGACTTTC.

This clonotype has more than one count but fewer than ten. V is TRBV29-1 and J is TRBJ2-1; 11 bases align to TRBD2. This CDR3 spans 14 amino acids. CDR1 is SQVTM and CDR2 is ANQGSEA in the germline V gene. After removal of 7 bases from V and 8 bases from J, the junction contained 10 bases not matched to a gene. The CDR3 loop reads CSAMGSGRVDEQFF. CDR3 coding DNA: TGCAGCGCCATGGGTAGCGGGAGGGTGGATGAGCAGTTCTTC.

The genes are TRBV6-1 and TRBJ2-6; possible D gene TRBD1, 5 bases. V was trimmed by 2 bases and J by 0 bases, leaving 26 bases between them. This CDR3 contains 22 residues. Germline CDR1 reads MNHNS; CDR2 reads SASEGT. CDR3 loop: CASSESYLVPPGPYSGANVLTF. CDR3 nucleotide sequence: TGTGCCAGCAGTGAATCTTACCTGGTCCCCCCAGGGCCCTACTCTGGGGCCAACGTCCTGACTTTC.

The chain combines TRBV7-9 with TRBJ1-4; 8 nucleotides align to TRBD1. With V trimmed by 5 bases and J by 6 bases, 5 bases remained unmatched. Germline loops: CDR1 SEHNR, CDR2 FQNEAQ (reference sequence). There are 14 residues in the CDR3. As DNA, the CDR3 is TGTGCCAGCAGCCCGACAGGGGCCTATGAAAAACTGTTTTTT. It encodes CASSPTGAYEKLFF.

This clonotype was counted between two and nine times. The chain links TRBV11-2 to TRBJ1-2; D gene uncertain. Between the trimmed V and J ends, which lost 5 bases and 2 bases, there was a span of 15 bases. The germline V gene has CDR1 SGHAT and CDR2 FQNNGV. The CDR3 runs 15 residues. This CDR3 reads CASSHPVKSNYGYTF. The CDR3 nucleotides are TGTGCCAGCAGCCACCCTGTGAAATCAAACTATGGCTACACCTTC.

The chain has TRBV29-1 and TRBJ2-1; D might be TRBD2 (6 bases). There are 16 residues in the CDR3. V was trimmed by 4 bases and J by 0 bases, leaving 16 bases between them. Germline V gene data show CDR1 as SQVTM and CDR2 as ANQGSEA. The CDR3 here is CSVVGVGSGSYNEQFF. The CDR3 nucleotides are TGCAGCGTTGTAGGGGTCGGGAGCGGCTCCTACAATGAGCAGTTCTTC.

The chain joins TRBV25-1 to TRBJ1-2, with D possibly matching TRBD1 (5 bases). V lost 9 bases, J lost 6 bases, and 14 bases lay in between. CDR3 length: 12 residues. CDR1 MGHDK and CDR2 SYGVNS come from the germline V gene. In nucleotides, the CDR3 is TGTGCCAGTTCAACGGGGCGCCATGGCTACACCTTC. It translates to CASSTGRHGYTF.

This clonotype was seen only a few times. The chain is built from TRBV24-1 and TRBJ1-2; D is ambiguous. Germline V gene lookup returns CDR1 KGHDR and CDR2 SFDVKD. This CDR3 has 13 residues. The V and J ends lost 6 bases and 3 bases respectively, with 10 bases between them. CDR3 loop: CATSQDAYYGYTF. CDR3 sequence (DNA): TGTGCCACCAGTCAGGACGCCTACTATGGCTACACCTTC.

The chain has TRBV9 and TRBJ2-7, with D perhaps matching TRBD1 (5 bases). This CDR3 contains 14 residues. Trimming pared 0 bases from V and 2 bases from J, leaving 9 bases between. Germline-derived CDR1 and CDR2 are SGDLS and YYNGEE. The CDR3 sequence: CASSVGARAYEQYF. CDR3 sequence (DNA): TGTGCCAGCAGCGTAGGGGCCAGGGCCTACGAGCAGTACTTC.

The chain combines TRBV6-1 with TRBJ1-1, with 9 bases lining up with TRBD1. Germline CDR1 is MNHNS and CDR2 is SASEGT. V was clipped by 6 bases and J by 2 bases; unmatched bases: 13. The CDR3 spans 17 residues. The CDR3 region has the DNA TGTGCCAGCAGCCAAACCTCTGGGACAGGGTTAAACACTGAAGCTTTCTTT. Amino acid sequence: CASSQTSGTGLNTEAFF.

In its sample, this clonotype was seen a few times. This rearrangement joins TRBV7-8 to TRBJ1-1, with 7 bases fitting TRBD1. CDR1 SGHVS and CDR2 FQNEAQ come from the germline V gene. The CDR3 totals 17 residues. V shed 7 bases, J shed 4 bases, and the junction held 18 bases outside the gene matches. CDR3 DNA sequence: TGTGCCAGCATCCACGGGAGACAGGGTCCTTTGGGCACTGAAGCTTTCTTT. Encoded protein: CASIHGRQGPLGTEAFF.

Concerning this clonotype: One end of the junction does not line up with germline, which may come from a read error. V and J are TRBV7-3 and TRBJ2-6; TRBD1 or TRBD2 may be the D gene (5 bases each). CDR1 and CDR2 from the germline V gene are SGHTA and FQGTGA. The CDR3 covers 19 residues. CDR3 in DNA: TGTGCCAGCAGCTCCGGATCATCGGGGTTGCTATCTGGGGCCAACGTCCCGACTTTC. Protein: CASSSGSSGLLSGANVPTF. Using reference TRBV7-3 and TRBJ2-6 for the parts outside the CDR3, the full variable domain is GAGVSQTPSNKVTEKGKYVELRCDPISGHTALYWYRQSLGQGPEFLIYFQGTGAADDSGLPNDRFFAVRPEGSVSTLKIQRTERGDSAVYLCASSSGSSGLLSGANVPTFGAGSRLTVL.

The chain employs TRBV20-1 and TRBJ1-5; D possibly corresponds to TRBD1 (6 bases). The CDR3 extends over 14 amino acids. Between the trimmed V and J ends, which lost 8 bases and 0 bases, there was a span of 14 bases. Germline V gene lookup returns CDR1 DFQATT and CDR2 SNEGSKA (reference sequence). CDR3 amino acids: CSTRGGSSNQPQHF. The CDR3 region has the DNA TGCAGTACGAGGGGGGGAAGTAGCAATCAGCCCCAGCATTTT.

The chain uses TRBV13 and TRBJ2-3, with D uncertain. There are 16 residues in the CDR3. Deletions cut 5 bases from V and 8 bases from J, with 23 bases between. Germline values: CDR1 PRHDT, CDR2 FYEKMQ (reference sequence). The CDR3, as DNA: TGTGCCAGCAGCCCTCGGGTGAGCCTCCGTGATGGTACGCAGTATTTT. It is translated as CASSPRVSLRDGTQYF.

The chain couples TRBV4-1 to TRBJ2-1; 11 bases are shared with TRBD2. The CDR3 totals 17 residues. Trimming at V came to 7 bases and at J to 0 bases, leaving 8 bases not matched to a gene. The germline V gene encodes CDR1 MGHRA and CDR2 YSYEKL. The CDR3: CASNLIAGGGSYNEQFF. In nucleotides, the CDR3 is TGCGCCAGCAACCTTATAGCGGGAGGGGGCTCCTACAATGAGCAGTTCTTC.

This rearrangement joins TRBV20-1 to TRBJ2-1, with TRBD1 identical over 7 bases. Germline V CDR1 and CDR2: DFQATT, SNEGSKA (reference sequence). This CDR3 region has 12 residues. The junction had 4 bases not matched to a gene; V was cut back by 5 bases and J by 6 bases. The CDR3 DNA reads TGCAGTGCTGGGGGACAGTCCAATGAGCAGTTCTTC. Protein product: CSAGGQSNEQFF.

The rearrangement uses TRBV10-3 and TRBJ1-2; D is perhaps TRBD1 (6 bases). Trimming shortened V by 4 bases and J by 4 bases, and 10 bases separated the two germline ends. The germline CDR1 and CDR2 sequences are ENHRY and SYGVKD. This CDR3 has 13 residues. The CDR3 bases are TGTGCCATCAGTGGGGCACAGGGCTATGGCTACACCTTC. Its translation is CAISGAQGYGYTF.

The gene calls are TRBV2 and TRBJ1-5; 7 bases map to TRBD1. Germline CDR1 reads SNHLY; CDR2 reads FYNNEI. This CDR3 comprises 14 residues. V lost 5 bases and J lost 4; bases outside the gene matches: 5. This chain's CDR3 is CASSTGVSNQPQHF. In DNA, the CDR3 is TGTGCCAGCAGTACAGGGGTCAGTAATCAGCCCCAGCATTTT.

The chain's CDR3 is CSGYRGLDTEAFF. CDR3 coding DNA: TGCAGCGGGTACAGGGGGCTAGATACTGAAGCTTTCTTT. The chain couples TRBV29-1 to TRBJ1-1; the match to TRBD1 covers 9 bases. V shed 7 bases, J shed 5 bases, and the junction held 8 bases outside the gene matches. The CDR3 has 13 amino acids. The germline V gene has CDR1 SQVTM and CDR2 ANQGSEA.